This is a list of T cell receptor beta chains from one sample in a study of PD-L1 blockade in urothelial cancer. Assay used: immunoSEQ multiplex PCR; TCRdb lists only in-frame clones, some missing. The data show about 50,000 clones, about 86% seen once. Here the sequenced sample was PBMCs, taken around atezolizumab (anti-PD-L1) treatment. The receptors were sampled from a man between 65 and 85 years old with urothelial cancer. Both conserved end residues are part of each CDR3. Each record gives: D gene, J gene, V gene, clone size, CDR3 protein, CDR3 DNA. A D gene is named only where the DNA matches it firmly. Not all rows give a size; the values are once, few, many and, for expanded clones, a class.

d_call: TRBD1; j_call: TRBJ1-1; v_call: TRBV7-6; clone_size: .; cdr3_aa: CASSLAVTGAEAFF; cdr3_nt: TGTGCCAGCAGCTTAGCAGTCACAGGGGCTGAAGCTTTCTTT
d_call: TRBD2; j_call: TRBJ2-7; v_call: TRBV6-6; clone_size: .; cdr3_aa: CASSRSGAVSYEQYF; cdr3_nt: TGTGCCAGCAGTCGTAGCGGGGCGGTCTCCTACGAGCAGTACTTC
d_call: TRBD2; j_call: TRBJ2-3; v_call: TRBV7-3; clone_size: .; cdr3_aa: CASSSGLAGGGQYF; cdr3_nt: TGTGCCAGCAGCTCCGGACTAGCGGGTGGGGGGCAGTATTTT
d_call: .; j_call: TRBJ2-7; v_call: TRBV7-6; clone_size: .; cdr3_aa: CASSLDGGTLSSYEQYF; cdr3_nt: TGTGCCAGCAGCTTAGATGGGGGGACTTTGAGCTCCTACGAGCAGTACTTC
d_call: .; j_call: TRBJ2-7; v_call: TRBV19; clone_size: .; cdr3_aa: CASSIGRAGYEQYF; cdr3_nt: TGTGCCAGTAGTATAGGACGTGCGGGCTACGAGCAGTACTTC
d_call: TRBD2; j_call: TRBJ2-1; v_call: TRBV27; clone_size: few; cdr3_aa: CASAILAGVNEQFF; cdr3_nt: TGTGCCAGCGCAATACTAGCGGGGGTTAATGAGCAGTTCTTC
d_call: .; j_call: TRBJ1-2; v_call: TRBV7-6; clone_size: .; cdr3_aa: CASSLGRSNYGYTF; cdr3_nt: TGTGCCAGCAGCTTAGGGCGGTCTAACTATGGCTACACCTTC
d_call: .; j_call: TRBJ1-1; v_call: TRBV21-1; clone_size: .; cdr3_aa: CASSTGQGACTEAFF; cdr3_nt: TGTGCCAGCAGCACCGGACAGGGGGCCTGCACTGAAGCTTTCTTT
d_call: .; j_call: TRBJ1-2; v_call: TRBV25-1; clone_size: .; cdr3_aa: CASSAPRVPYGYTF; cdr3_nt: TGTGCCAGCAGTGCCCCCCGGGTGCCCTATGGCTACACCTTC
d_call: .; j_call: TRBJ1-3; v_call: TRBV7-2; clone_size: once; cdr3_aa: CASSLRMRAGNTIYF; cdr3_nt: TGTGCCAGCAGCTTAAGGATGAGGGCTGGAAACACCATATATTTT
d_call: TRBD1; j_call: TRBJ1-3; v_call: TRBV6-1; clone_size: few; cdr3_aa: CASSEVDRAYSGNTIYF; cdr3_nt: TGTGCCAGCAGTGAAGTGGACAGGGCGTACTCTGGAAACACCATATATTTT
d_call: .; j_call: TRBJ2-2; v_call: TRBV5-4; clone_size: .; cdr3_aa: CASSPRGVATGKGTGELFF; cdr3_nt: TGTGCCAGCAGCCCGCGGGGGGTAGCGACAGGGAAAGGCACCGGGGAGCTGTTTTTT
d_call: .; j_call: TRBJ1-2; v_call: TRBV19; clone_size: .; cdr3_aa: CASRNPGQQNYGYTF; cdr3_nt: TGTGCCAGTAGGAATCCCGGACAGCAGAACTATGGCTACACCTTC
d_call: .; j_call: TRBJ2-2; v_call: TRBV10-3; clone_size: .; cdr3_aa: CAIRPQVIGELFF; cdr3_nt: TGTGCCATCCGCCCACAGGTTATCGGGGAGCTGTTTTTT
d_call: .; j_call: TRBJ1-1; v_call: TRBV6-1; clone_size: .; cdr3_aa: CASSEDRSRGRMNTEAFF; cdr3_nt: TGTGCCAGCAGTGAAGACCGCTCGCGGGGACGCATGAACACTGAAGCTTTCTTT
d_call: TRBD1; j_call: TRBJ2-3; v_call: TRBV6-1; clone_size: .; cdr3_aa: CASSEGTGHTDTQYF; cdr3_nt: TGTGCCAGCAGTGAAGGGACAGGTCACACAGATACGCAGTATTTT
d_call: TRBD1; j_call: TRBJ1-1; v_call: TRBV27; clone_size: .; cdr3_aa: CASSRDRLSEAFF; cdr3_nt: TGTGCCAGCAGCCGGGACAGGCTCTCTGAAGCTTTCTTT
d_call: TRBD1; j_call: TRBJ1-1; v_call: TRBV19; clone_size: few; cdr3_aa: CASRLQGAATEAFF; cdr3_nt: TGTGCCAGTAGACTACAGGGGGCGGCCACTGAAGCTTTCTTT
d_call: TRBD1; j_call: TRBJ1-4; v_call: TRBV19; clone_size: .; cdr3_aa: CASSPLGQGGEKLFF; cdr3_nt: TGTGCCAGTAGTCCCCTGGGACAGGGAGGAGAAAAACTGTTTTTT
d_call: .; j_call: TRBJ2-3; v_call: TRBV6-1; clone_size: .; cdr3_aa: CASRGLAVDTQYF; cdr3_nt: TGTGCAAGTAGAGGACTTGCTGTGGATACGCAGTATTTT
d_call: .; j_call: TRBJ2-7; v_call: TRBV7-8; clone_size: .; cdr3_aa: CASSLGDYYEQYF; cdr3_nt: TGTGCCAGCAGCTTAGGAGACTACTACGAGCAGTACTTC
d_call: .; j_call: TRBJ1-1; v_call: TRBV2; clone_size: .; cdr3_aa: CASRPSPVMNTEAFF; cdr3_nt: TGTGCCAGCAGACCGAGCCCGGTGATGAACACTGAAGCTTTCTTT
d_call: TRBD1; j_call: TRBJ1-1; v_call: TRBV29-1; clone_size: .; cdr3_aa: CSVEVTGAMNTEAFF; cdr3_nt: TGCAGCGTTGAGGTGACAGGGGCTATGAACACTGAAGCTTTCTTT
d_call: .; j_call: TRBJ2-1; v_call: TRBV5-1; clone_size: .; cdr3_aa: CASSLFGLDGNNEQFF; cdr3_nt: TGCGCCAGCAGCTTGTTCGGGTTAGACGGGAACAATGAGCAGTTCTTC
d_call: .; j_call: TRBJ1-2; v_call: TRBV7-2; clone_size: .; cdr3_aa: CASTPPGIDYGYTF; cdr3_nt: TGTGCCAGCACCCCTCCGGGTATCGACTATGGCTACACCTTC
d_call: .; j_call: TRBJ2-7; v_call: TRBV2; clone_size: .; cdr3_aa: CASSEQEGYEQYF; cdr3_nt: TGTGCCAGCAGCGAACAAGAGGGCTACGAGCAGTACTTC
d_call: .; j_call: TRBJ1-5; v_call: TRBV10-3; clone_size: .; cdr3_aa: CAISESNGPVAHRDF; cdr3_nt: TGTGCCATCAGTGAGTCGAACGGTCCGGTGGCTCACAGGGATTTT
d_call: TRBD1; j_call: TRBJ1-5; v_call: TRBV7-9; clone_size: .; cdr3_aa: CASSLGQGNQPQHF; cdr3_nt: TGTGCCAGCAGCTTAGGACAGGGGAATCAGCCCCAGCATTTT
d_call: TRBD1; j_call: TRBJ1-5; v_call: TRBV7-9; clone_size: few; cdr3_aa: CASGRGQGQPQHF; cdr3_nt: TGTGCCAGCGGCAGGGGGCAAGGTCAGCCCCAGCATTTT
d_call: .; j_call: TRBJ2-7; v_call: TRBV30; clone_size: .; cdr3_aa: CAWNSRQAGGSREQYF; cdr3_nt: TGTGCCTGGAATTCCCGACAGGCAGGGGGGTCTCGCGAGCAGTACTTC
d_call: TRBD1; j_call: TRBJ1-1; v_call: TRBV2; clone_size: .; cdr3_aa: CASKSDREGGGTEAFF; cdr3_nt: TGTGCCAGCAAATCGGACAGGGAAGGAGGCGGCACTGAAGCTTTCTTT
d_call: .; j_call: TRBJ1-2; v_call: TRBV19; clone_size: few; cdr3_aa: CASSIGGASYGYTF; cdr3_nt: TGTGCCAGTAGTATAGGCGGGGCATCCTATGGCTACACCTTC
d_call: .; j_call: TRBJ2-7; v_call: TRBV2; clone_size: .; cdr3_aa: CASSERLSPYEQYF; cdr3_nt: TGTGCCAGCAGTGAACGTCTTTCCCCCTACGAGCAGTACTTC